This passage covers 9 T cell receptor beta chains from one sample sequenced in a study of beta chain features in type 1 diabetes. The isolated RNA, all of it, was reverse transcribed, so expressed TCRB transcripts were what got sequenced. The repertoire was sequenced with immunoSEQ multiplex PCR; TCRdb's copy has only in-frame clones and lacks some. The sample records 250,000 to 400,000 clones, roughly 15% being singletons. Input material: central memory CD4+ T cells from blood. The receptors derive from a man between 25 and 39 years old in good health.

This clone has more than one count but fewer than ten. This sequence joins TRBV5-1 and TRBJ2-5; weak D call: TRBD2 (5 bases). Trimming took 0 bases from V and 5 from J, leaving 20 bases between them. The CDR3 runs 17 residues. CDR1 SGHRS and CDR2 YFSETQ come from the germline V gene. The CDR3 nucleotides are TGCGCCAGCAGCTTGGCGGGTGTCACGGGGATAACGGAGACCCAGTACTTC. Translating gives CASSLAGVTGITETQYF.

The chain carries TRBV10-3 and TRBJ1-2; D remains unclear. Per germline, CDR1 ENHRY and CDR2 SYGVKD. V dropped 8 bases and J dropped 4 bases, with 20 bases sitting between them. The CDR3 has 15 residues. The CDR3: CAILYSREGSYGYTF. Here the CDR3 DNA reads TGTGCCATCCTTTACTCTAGAGAGGGCTCCTATGGCTACACCTTC.

Regarding this clone: A junction boundary mismatches the germline segment, possibly from a read error. The chain has TRBV9 and TRBJ1-5; D is possibly TRBD1 (5 bases). The CDR3 is made up of 13 amino acids. Germline V CDR1 and CDR2: SGDLS, YYNGEE. The CDR3 is CTSSVDGTQPQHF. CDR3 nucleotides: TGTACCAGCAGCGTAGATGGGACTCAGCCCCAGCATTTT.

This clone was seen only a few times. The V gene is TRBV4-3, the J gene TRBJ2-3, with 10 bases lining up with TRBD2. Germline values: CDR1 LGHNA, CDR2 YSLEER. Losses at the gene ends were 1 base for V and 4 bases for J; bases not matched to a gene: 2. The CDR3 has 15 residues. CDR3 residues: CASSQASGGADTQYF. The CDR3 region has the DNA TGCGCCAGCAGCCAAGCTAGCGGGGGAGCAGATACGCAGTATTTT.

V gene TRBV19 combines with J gene TRBJ1-5; the D gene is possibly TRBD1 (6 bases). V shed 8 bases and J shed 0 bases, with 14 bases lying between them. Germline values: CDR1 LNHDA, CDR2 SQIVND (reference sequence). CDR3 length: 15 amino acids. The CDR3 reads CASGGTPYSNQPQHF. CDR3 nucleotide sequence: TGTGCCAGTGGCGGGACACCTTATAGCAATCAGCCCCAGCATTTT.

This clone has just a few counts. The chain uses TRBV6-1 and TRBJ1-5; D not certain. Trimming cost V 6 bases and J 10 bases, with 19 bases left between them. Germline-derived CDR1 and CDR2 are MNHNS and SASEGT. The CDR3 sequence is 14 residues long. The CDR3 region is CASSWNKAISPQHF. CDR3 sequence (DNA): TGTGCCAGCAGCTGGAACAAGGCAATCAGCCCCCAGCATTTT.

A word on this clone: A single base separates this from a much larger clone, so it may be a read error. The identical CDR3 is also encoded by other nucleotide sequences in the sample. The chain links TRBV9 to TRBJ1-1; tentatively, D is TRBD1 (5 bases). The V end lost 5 bases, the J end lost 1 base, and 9 bases lay between the germline ends. This CDR3 has 13 amino acids. Germline V gene data show CDR1 as SGDLS and CDR2 as YYNGEE. The CDR3 coding sequence is TGTGCCAGCAGTCAGGGAGAGAACACTGAAGCTTTCTTT. Translated: CASSQGENTEAFF.

This clone was counted a few times. As DNA, the CDR3 is TGTGCCAGCTCACCCGGACCGAGGGTCAACAATGAGCAGTTCTTC. Protein product: CASSPGPRVNNEQFF. V is TRBV18 and J is TRBJ2-1, with a weak D call TRBD2 (5 bases). CDR3 length: 15 amino acids. Germline CDR1 and CDR2: KGHSH and LQKENI. Trimming pared 3 bases from V and 5 bases from J, leaving 14 bases between.

This clone was seen ten or more times. CDR3 DNA: TGTGCCAGCAGCTTGGTAGGACTAAACAATGAGCAGTTCTTC. Its protein product is CASSLVGLNNEQFF. V usage is TRBV5-4 and J usage is TRBJ2-1; tentatively, D is TRBD2 (6 bases). Deletions cut 0 bases from V and 5 bases from J, with 9 bases between. This CDR3 region has 14 residues. Germline loops: CDR1 SGHNT, CDR2 YYREEE (reference sequence).